This T cell receptor beta chain was sequenced for a study of cytomegalovirus exposure and HLA in healthy donors. Study results and limitations: TRBV6-2, TRBV6-3 and some other V segments were unresolvable in 87-base-pair reads. Researchers had no immune exposure information except CMV serostatus available.

The germline V gene has CDR1 PRHDT and CDR2 FYEKMQ (reference sequence). The CDR3 is 14 amino acids. 13 Jbeta primers and 60 Vbeta primers were used for the PCR. Here immunoSEQ multiplex PCR was the method, and the copy in TCRdb shows in-frame clones only, minus some. The sample includes roughly 160,000 clones, 80% of them seen just once. As to this clone: Its antigen remains unidentified. An end of the junction differs from the germline gene, which may be a read error.

The V call is TRBV13, the J call TRBJ2-4, with a possible D match to TRBD2 (5 bases). This sequence was found in a young man in good health and CMV-seropositive. Sequenced: PBMCs. The CDR3, as DNA: TGTGCCAGCAGCTTCGGGGTAGCCAAAAACAGTCAGTACTTC. Amino acid sequence: CASSFGVAKNSQYF.